The 2 T cell receptor beta chains below were found in one sample sequenced in a study of blood T cell repertoires in COVID-19. Libraries were prepared by immunoSEQ multiplex PCR; TCRdb keeps only in-frame clonotypes and omits some of them. The repertoire consists of about 190,000 clones, with 70% to 85% occurring once and the leading ten covering roughly 12%. Sequences were obtained from peripheral blood. Every receptor here comes from a woman aged 45-60 years with acute or convalescent COVID-19.

This clone was counted only a few times. The chain is built from TRBV6-2 or TRBV6-3 and TRBJ1-4, with TRBD1 as a possible D gene (5 bases). Trimming stripped 1 base from V and 5 bases from J, with 8 bases between. Germline V gene lookup returns CDR1 MNHEY and CDR2 SVGEGT. This CDR3 has 14 residues. The CDR3, as DNA: TGTGCCAGCAGTTACTTGGGGCCCAATGAAAAACTGTTTTTT. Its translation is CASSYLGPNEKLFF.

V gene TRBV19 combines with J gene TRBJ1-1; the D gene is possibly TRBD1 (6 bases). Germline V lookup: CDR1 LNHDA, CDR2 SQIVND (reference sequence). The CDR3 covers 14 residues. Trimming took off 5 bases at V and 1 base at J, with 11 bases between the two ends. CDR3 coding DNA: TGTGCCAGTAGTTCGGGACACCGGAACACTGAAGCTTTCTTT. It encodes CASSSGHRNTEAFF.